Below are 2 T cell receptor beta chains sequenced from a single sample in a study of cytomegalovirus exposure and HLA in healthy donors. The table came from immunoSEQ multiplex PCR; TCRdb's copy has only in-frame clones and leaves some out. The profile shows 140,000 or so clones, roughly nine tenths of them singletons. The sample was PBMCs. These TCRs come from a young woman in good health and CMV-seropositive.

This clone was found once. V and J are TRBV9 and TRBJ1-1, with D tentatively TRBD1 (5 bases). The V gene lost 3 bases and the J gene lost 7 bases, with 16 bases spanning the gap. The CDR3 extends over 14 amino acids. CDR1 and CDR2 from the germline V gene are SGDLS and YYNGEE. The CDR3 DNA reads as TGTGCCAGCAGCGCCCCCGAGGGACTAAATGAAGCTTTCTTT. It translates to CASSAPEGLNEAFF. The whole variable domain, remainder taken from reference TRBV9 and TRBJ1-1, is DSGVTQTPKHLITATGQRVTLRCSPRSGDLSVYWYQQSLDQGLQFLIQYYNGEERAKGNILERFSAQQFPDLHSELNLSSLELGDSALYFCASSAPEGLNEAFFGQGTRLTVV.

V is TRBV7-2 and J is TRBJ1-5, with a tentative D call TRBD1 (6 bases). The CDR3 extends over 15 amino acids. In germline, CDR1 is SGHTA, CDR2 FQGNSA. V dropped 2 bases and J dropped 3 bases, with 11 bases sitting between them. The chain's CDR3 is CASSLLWGPNQPQHF. In DNA, the CDR3 is TGTGCCAGCAGCTTATTGTGGGGGCCCAATCAGCCCCAGCATTTT.